This entry lists 21 T cell receptor beta chains sequenced from one sample in a study of OX40 agonist ivuxolimab in advanced cancers. The method was the immunoSEQ multiplex PCR assay. TCRdb took over this immuneACCESS table, retaining in-frame rearrangements with V and J assigned. Such tables are incomplete; in checked studies, under half of the missing clones stem from an unresolved V gene, and the remainder is unexplained. The sample yields 71,000 or so clones; roughly 86% were counted once. The leading ten clones occupy around 0.99% of the sample. Sequencing used CD4+ or CD8+ T cells sorted from blood, obtained in a trial of the OX40 agonist ivuxolimab. All receptors derive from an adult with an advanced solid tumor such as melanoma, head and neck, liver or kidney cancer.

The genes are TRBV11-2 and TRBJ2-1; 14 bases map to TRBD2. After removal of 5 bases from V and 8 bases from J, the junction contained 11 bases not matched to a gene. This CDR3 comprises 17 residues. The germline V gene has CDR1 SGHAT and CDR2 FQNNGV. The CDR3 sequence is CASSRLGTSGGRYEQFF. CDR3 in DNA: TGTGCCAGCAGCAGGCTGGGGACTAGCGGGGGACGATATGAGCAGTTCTTC.

V and J are TRBV5-1 and TRBJ1-5; possibly TRBD1 for D (6 bases). Per the germline V gene, CDR1 is SGHRS and CDR2 is YFSETQ. With 0 bases removed from V and 0 bases from J, the gap between germline ends came to 7 bases. CDR3 size: 15 residues. For the CDR3, the DNA is TGCGCCAGCAGCTTGGCAGGGGATAGCAATCAGCCCCAGCATTTT. It yields the protein CASSLAGDSNQPQHF. Complete variable domain (other parts from reference TRBV5-1 and TRBJ1-5): KAGVTQTPRYLIKTRGQQVTLSCSPISGHRSVSWYQQTPGQGLQFLFEYFSETQRNKGNFPGRFSGRQFSNSRSEMNVSTLELGDSALYLCASSLAGDSNQPQHFGDGTRLSIL.

This clone was counted once. V is TRBV5-6 and J is TRBJ2-2; D is possibly TRBD1 (6 bases). Trimming pared 3 bases from V and 4 bases from J, leaving 10 bases between. The CDR3 is 14 amino acids. The germline CDR1 and CDR2 sequences are SGHDT and YYEEEE. The CDR3 loop reads CASSSTGTTGELFF. The CDR3 DNA reads TGTGCCAGCAGCTCCACAGGGACCACCGGGGAGCTGTTTTTT.

V is TRBV4-2 and J is TRBJ2-2; 8 nucleotides agree with TRBD2. The J segment lost 1 base and the V segment lost 1 base, leaving 2 bases of the junction unmatched. Per germline, CDR1 LGHNA and CDR2 YNFKEQ. CDR3 length equals 16 residues. CDR3 nucleotide sequence: TGTGCCAGCAGCCAAGGGCTAGCGGGGAACACCGGGGAGCTGTTTTTT. This gives the protein CASSQGLAGNTGELFF.

The CDR3 sequence: CASSSDFVEQYF. The CDR3 nucleotides read TGTGCCAGCAGCTCGGATTTTGTCGAGCAGTACTTC. The chain is built from TRBV9 and TRBJ2-7; D remains unclear. The germline V gene encodes CDR1 SGDLS and CDR2 YYNGEE. The CDR3 is 12 residues long. V was clipped by 4 bases and J by 6 bases, with 11 bases between them. Looking up the rest from reference TRBV9 and TRBJ2-7 gives the full variable domain: DSGVTQTPKHLITATGQRVTLRCSPRSGDLSVYWYQQSLDQGLQFLIQYYNGEERAKGNILERFSAQQFPDLHSELNLSSLELGDSALYFCASSSDFVEQYFGPGTRLTVT.

This sequence joins TRBV7-8 and TRBJ1-1; 7 bases map to TRBD1. Germline V CDR1 and CDR2: SGHVS, FQNEAQ. The CDR3 has 14 amino acids. This CDR3 reads CASKQGHQNTEAFF. The CDR3 bases are TGTGCTAGTAAACAGGGGCACCAGAACACTGAAGCTTTCTTT. Based on the CDR3 plus reference TRBV7-8 and TRBJ1-1, the full variable domain is GAGVSQSPRYKVAKRGQDVALRCDPISGHVSLFWYQQALGQGPEFLTYFQNEAQLDKSGLPSDRFFAERPEGSVSTLKIQRTQQEDSAVYLCASKQGHQNTEAFFGQGTRLTVV.

The chain joins TRBV27 to TRBJ1-2; 9 bases line up with TRBD1. V lost 4 bases to trimming and J lost 6 bases; unmatched junction nucleotides: 6. This CDR3 comprises 14 residues. Germline lookup yields CDR1 MNHEY and CDR2 SMNVEV (reference sequence). The CDR3 DNA is TGTGCCAGCAGTTACAGGGGGCATGAGGATGGCTACACCTTC. Its protein is CASSYRGHEDGYTF.

Worth noting for this clone: The same CDR3 arises from other DNA sequences in this sample as well. The gene calls are TRBV6-1 and TRBJ1-2; no reliable D call. This CDR3 is 13 amino acids long. CDR1 and CDR2 (germline): MNHNS, SASEGT. Between the trimmed V and J ends, which lost 2 bases and 2 bases, there was a span of 6 bases. The CDR3 is CASSEPMNYGYTF. DNA for the CDR3: TGTGCCAGCAGTGAACCCATGAACTATGGCTACACCTTC.

This chain links TRBV5-4 with TRBJ2-3; weak D call: TRBD2 (9 bases). Germline V gives CDR1 SGHNT, CDR2 YYREEE (reference sequence). Trimming stripped 4 bases from V and 6 bases from J, with 21 bases between. The CDR3 has 16 amino acids. CDR3 nucleotide sequence: TGTGCCAGCAGCCCAGGGGGCGGGGGGGCTGCGGATACGCAGTATTTT. The encoded protein is CASSPGGGGAADTQYF. The full variable domain, in which reference TRBV5-4 and TRBJ2-3 provide the parts outside the CDR3, is ETGVTQSPTHLIKTRGQQVTLRCSSQSGHNTVSWYQQALGQGPQFIFQYYREEENGRGNFPPRFSGLQFPNYSSELNVNALELDDSALYLCASSPGGGGAADTQYFGPGTRLTVL.

The chain carries TRBV6-1 and TRBJ1-3; TRBD1 agrees at 9 bases. Germline CDR1 reads MNHNS; CDR2 reads SASEGT. This CDR3 is built from 16 residues. Unmatched junction bases numbered 4, after V lost 4 bases and J lost 0 bases. The DNA for the CDR3 is TGTGCCAGCAGTGGGACAGGGGCCCTCTCTGGAAACACCATATATTTT. As protein: CASSGTGALSGNTIYF.

This chain connects TRBV28 to TRBJ1-5; 7 bases fit TRBD1. The V gene end was trimmed by 7 bases and the J gene end by 6 bases; junction bases not matched to a gene: 3. The germline gives CDR1 MDHEN, CDR2 SYDVKM. The CDR3 runs to 12 residues. The CDR3 here is CASKQGSQPQHF. In nucleotides, the CDR3 is TGTGCCAGCAAACAGGGGAGTCAGCCCCAGCATTTT.

The V and J genes are TRBV25-1 and TRBJ1-2, with TRBD1 matching 9 bases. V was clipped by 1 base and J by 7 bases; unmatched bases: 7. The CDR3 is 15 residues long. Germline V gene lookup returns CDR1 MGHDK and CDR2 SYGVNS. As DNA, the CDR3 is TGTGCCAGCAGTGAATTTGGACAGGGGATAGGTGGCTACACCTTC. The encoded protein is CASSEFGQGIGGYTF.

The chain is built from TRBV7-8 and TRBJ2-1; 8 nucleotides line up with TRBD2. V lost 5 bases, J lost 0 bases, and 6 bases stayed unmatched. Germline V gene lookup returns CDR1 SGHVS and CDR2 FQNEAQ. The CDR3 is 16 residues long. The CDR3 region is CASSLRLANSYNEQFF. Written as DNA, the CDR3 is TGTGCCAGCAGCCTTAGACTAGCGAACTCCTACAATGAGCAGTTCTTC.

This chain joins TRBV28 and TRBJ2-7; 8 bases line up with TRBD1. The CDR3 consists of 14 residues. V lost 3 bases, J lost 2 bases, and 3 bases stayed unmatched. Germline V lookup: CDR1 MDHEN, CDR2 SYDVKM. In nucleotides, the CDR3 is TGTGCCAGCAGTTTCTCGGACAGGGCCTACGAGCAGTACTTC. It is translated as CASSFSDRAYEQYF.

V usage is TRBV5-1 and J usage is TRBJ2-7, with TRBD1 matching over 9 bases. Per germline, CDR1 SGHRS and CDR2 YFSETQ. V dropped 6 bases and J dropped 0; count of bases not matched to a gene: 10. This CDR3 has 16 residues. The CDR3 coding sequence is TGCGCCAGCAACTTCCGGGCGGGACAGGGCTCCTACGAGCAGTACTTC. Encoded protein: CASNFRAGQGSYEQYF.

This chain connects TRBV5-1 to TRBJ2-3, with 9 bases fitting TRBD2. In germline, CDR1 is SGHRS, CDR2 YFSETQ. Trimming removed 3 bases from V and 4 bases from J; junction bases left unmatched: 3. The CDR3 loop spans 14 amino acids. CDR3 in DNA: TGCGCCAGCAGCTCAGCGGGAGGCTCAGATACGCAGTATTTT. Protein: CASSSAGGSDTQYF.

The chain couples TRBV2 to TRBJ2-2, with TRBD2 matching 8 bases. The CDR3 covers 13 residues. Per the germline V gene, CDR1 is SNHLY and CDR2 is FYNNEI. V was clipped by 9 bases and J by 1 base; unmatched bases: 1. CDR3 sequence reads: CARTSENTGELFF. The CDR3 DNA reads TGTGCCAGGACTAGCGAGAACACCGGGGAGCTGTTTTTT. Looking up the rest from reference TRBV2 and TRBJ2-2 gives the full variable domain: EPEVTQTPSHQVTQMGQEVILRCVPISNHLYFYWYRQILGQKVEFLVSFYNNEISEKSEIFDDQFSVERPDGSNFTLKIRSTKLEDSAMYFCARTSENTGELFFGEGSRLTVL.

V gene TRBV30 combines with J gene TRBJ1-3; 7 bases match TRBD1. Germline CDR1 reads GTSNPN; CDR2 reads SVGIG (reference sequence). CDR3 length equals 11 residues. V shed 2 bases and J 9 bases; nucleotides not matched to a gene: 1. The chain's CDR3 is CAWSTGATIYF. In DNA form, the CDR3 reads TGTGCCTGGAGTACAGGGGCCACCATATATTTT.

This clone was observed a handful of times. The chain couples TRBV18 to TRBJ2-5, with 7 bases lining up with TRBD2. Losses at the gene ends were 2 bases for V and 5 bases for J; bases not matched to a gene: 5. Germline CDR1 is KGHSH and CDR2 is LQKENI. The CDR3 totals 14 residues. CDR3 sequence: CASSPGGSWETQYF. The CDR3, as DNA: TGTGCCAGCTCACCAGGCGGGAGTTGGGAGACCCAGTACTTC.

The rearrangement links TRBV4-1 to TRBJ2-7; 7 bases align to TRBD1. Trimming cost V 0 bases and J 2 bases; bases outside gene matches: 4. Germline V gives CDR1 MGHRA, CDR2 YSYEKL. This CDR3 comprises 15 residues. CDR3 DNA: TGCGCCAGCAGCCAAGATCGACAGGGACCCTACGAGCAGTACTTC. Its translation: CASSQDRQGPYEQYF.

The rearrangement links TRBV2 to TRBJ2-2; D unclear. Germline CDR1 is SNHLY and CDR2 is FYNNEI. The V end was cut by 0 bases, the J end by 5 bases, with 10 bases between. The length of the CDR3 is 15 residues. CDR3 region: CASSEAGFGTGELFF. In DNA, the CDR3 is TGTGCCAGCAGTGAAGCTGGGTTTGGGACCGGGGAGCTGTTTTTT.